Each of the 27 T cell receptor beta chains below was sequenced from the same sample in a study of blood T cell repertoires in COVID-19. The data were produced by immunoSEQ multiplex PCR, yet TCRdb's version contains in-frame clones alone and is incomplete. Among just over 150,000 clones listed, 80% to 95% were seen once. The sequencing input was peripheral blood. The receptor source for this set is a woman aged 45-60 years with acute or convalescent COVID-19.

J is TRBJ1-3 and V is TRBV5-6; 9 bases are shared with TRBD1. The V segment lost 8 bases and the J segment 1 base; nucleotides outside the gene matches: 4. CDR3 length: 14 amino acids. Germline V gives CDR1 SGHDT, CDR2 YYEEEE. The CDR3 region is CASGQGWSGNTIYF. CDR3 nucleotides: TGTGCCAGTGGACAGGGGTGGTCTGGAAACACCATATATTTT.

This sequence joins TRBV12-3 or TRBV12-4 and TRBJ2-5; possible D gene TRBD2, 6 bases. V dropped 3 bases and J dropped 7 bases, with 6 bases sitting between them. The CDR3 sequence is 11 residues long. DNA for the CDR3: TGTGCCAGCAGTTTGGAGGGGACCCAGTACTTC. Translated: CASSLEGTQYF.

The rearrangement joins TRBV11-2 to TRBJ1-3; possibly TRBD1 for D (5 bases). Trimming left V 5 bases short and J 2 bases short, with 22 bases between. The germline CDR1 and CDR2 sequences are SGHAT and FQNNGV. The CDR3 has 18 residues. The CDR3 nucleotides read TGTGCCAGCAGCCCCGGCTTCGGGGGTACGGAACCTGGAAACACCATATATTTT. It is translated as CASSPGFGGTEPGNTIYF.

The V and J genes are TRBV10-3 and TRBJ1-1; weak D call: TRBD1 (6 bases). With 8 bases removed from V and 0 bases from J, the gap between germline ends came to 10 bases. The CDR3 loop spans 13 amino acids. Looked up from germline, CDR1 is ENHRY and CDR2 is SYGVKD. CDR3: CAIGEGVNTEAFF. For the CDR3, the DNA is TGTGCCATCGGGGAGGGGGTGAACACTGAAGCTTTCTTT.

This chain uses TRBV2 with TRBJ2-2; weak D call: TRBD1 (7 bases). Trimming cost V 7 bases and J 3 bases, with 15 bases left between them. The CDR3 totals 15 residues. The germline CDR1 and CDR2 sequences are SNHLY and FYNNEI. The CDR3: CASTEGRGDTGELFF. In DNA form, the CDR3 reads TGTGCCAGCACCGAGGGCAGGGGGGACACCGGGGAGCTGTTTTTT.

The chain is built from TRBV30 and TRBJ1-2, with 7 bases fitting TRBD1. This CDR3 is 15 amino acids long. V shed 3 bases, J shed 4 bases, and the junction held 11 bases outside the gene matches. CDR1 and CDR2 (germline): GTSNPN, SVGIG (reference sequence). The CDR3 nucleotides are TGTGCCTGGAGCAGGGGGGCAGGGGGTAGCTATGGCTACACCTTC. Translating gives CAWSRGAGGSYGYTF.

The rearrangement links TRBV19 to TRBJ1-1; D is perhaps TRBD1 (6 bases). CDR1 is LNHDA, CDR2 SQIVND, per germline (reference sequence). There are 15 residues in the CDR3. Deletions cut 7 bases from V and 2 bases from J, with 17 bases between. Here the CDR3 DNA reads TGTGCCAGTACCTTTACCGGGACACTAAACACTGAAGCTTTCTTT. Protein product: CASTFTGTLNTEAFF.

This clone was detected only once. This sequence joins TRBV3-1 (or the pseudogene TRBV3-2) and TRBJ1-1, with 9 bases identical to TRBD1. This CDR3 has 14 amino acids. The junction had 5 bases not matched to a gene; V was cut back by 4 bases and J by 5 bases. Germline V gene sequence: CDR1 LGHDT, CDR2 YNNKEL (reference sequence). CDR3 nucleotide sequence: TGTGCCAGCAGCCCCACAGGGGGCGTGACTGAAGCTTTCTTT. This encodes CASSPTGGVTEAFF.

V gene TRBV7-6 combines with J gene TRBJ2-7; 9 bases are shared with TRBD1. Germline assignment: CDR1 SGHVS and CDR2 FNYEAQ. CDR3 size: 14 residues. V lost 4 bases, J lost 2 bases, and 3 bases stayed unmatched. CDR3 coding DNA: TGTGCCAGCAGCTCGGGACAGGGTCCCTACGAGCAGTACTTC. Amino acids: CASSSGQGPYEQYF.

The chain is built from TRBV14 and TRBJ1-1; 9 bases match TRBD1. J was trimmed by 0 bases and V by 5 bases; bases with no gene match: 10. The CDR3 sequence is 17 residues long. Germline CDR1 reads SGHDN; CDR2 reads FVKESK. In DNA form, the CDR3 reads TGTGCCAGCAGCTCACGACAGGGGGTGTATTTGAACACTGAAGCTTTCTTT. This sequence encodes CASSSRQGVYLNTEAFF.

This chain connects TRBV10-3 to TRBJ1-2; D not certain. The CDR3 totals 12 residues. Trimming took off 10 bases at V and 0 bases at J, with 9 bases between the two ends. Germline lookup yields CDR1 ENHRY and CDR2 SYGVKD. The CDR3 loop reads CASSVANYGYTF. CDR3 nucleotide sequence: TGTGCCAGTAGTGTGGCTAACTATGGCTACACCTTC.

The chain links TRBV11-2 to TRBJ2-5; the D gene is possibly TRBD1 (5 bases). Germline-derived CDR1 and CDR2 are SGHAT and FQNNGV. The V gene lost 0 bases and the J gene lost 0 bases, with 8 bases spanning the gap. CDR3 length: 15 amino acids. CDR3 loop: CASSLEGQDQETQYF. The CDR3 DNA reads TGTGCCAGCAGCTTAGAAGGACAAGACCAAGAGACCCAGTACTTC.

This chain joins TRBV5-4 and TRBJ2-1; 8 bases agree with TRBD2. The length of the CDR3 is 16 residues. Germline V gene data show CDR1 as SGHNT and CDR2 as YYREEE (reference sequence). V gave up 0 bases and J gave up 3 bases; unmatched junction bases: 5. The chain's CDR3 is CASSLGASGYYNEQFF. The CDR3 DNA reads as TGTGCCAGCAGCTTGGGCGCTAGCGGGTACTACAATGAGCAGTTCTTC.

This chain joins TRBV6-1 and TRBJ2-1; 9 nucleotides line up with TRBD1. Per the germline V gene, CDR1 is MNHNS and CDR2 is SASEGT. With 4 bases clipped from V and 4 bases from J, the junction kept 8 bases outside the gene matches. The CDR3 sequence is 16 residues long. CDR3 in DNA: TGTGCCAGCAGTGGCTACAGGGGGCGACCATACAATGAGCAGTTCTTC. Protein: CASSGYRGRPYNEQFF.

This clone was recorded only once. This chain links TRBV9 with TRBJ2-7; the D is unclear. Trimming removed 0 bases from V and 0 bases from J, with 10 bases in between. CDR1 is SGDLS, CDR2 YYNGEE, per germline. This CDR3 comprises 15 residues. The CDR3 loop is CASSVEPWSSYEQYF. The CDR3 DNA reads TGTGCCAGCAGCGTAGAACCCTGGAGCTCCTACGAGCAGTACTTC.

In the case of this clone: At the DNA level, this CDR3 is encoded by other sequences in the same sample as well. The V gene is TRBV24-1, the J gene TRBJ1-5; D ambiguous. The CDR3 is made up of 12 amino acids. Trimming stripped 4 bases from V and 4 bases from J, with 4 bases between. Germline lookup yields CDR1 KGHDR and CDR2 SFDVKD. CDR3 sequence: CATSDPNQPQHF. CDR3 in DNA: TGTGCCACCAGTGACCCAAATCAGCCCCAGCATTTT.

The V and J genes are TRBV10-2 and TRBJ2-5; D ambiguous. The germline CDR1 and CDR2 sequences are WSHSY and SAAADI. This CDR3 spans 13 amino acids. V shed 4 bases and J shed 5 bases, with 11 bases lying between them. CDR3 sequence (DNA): TGCGCCAGCAGTGCTGCAGGCCGGGAGACCCAGTACTTC. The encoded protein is CASSAAGRETQYF.

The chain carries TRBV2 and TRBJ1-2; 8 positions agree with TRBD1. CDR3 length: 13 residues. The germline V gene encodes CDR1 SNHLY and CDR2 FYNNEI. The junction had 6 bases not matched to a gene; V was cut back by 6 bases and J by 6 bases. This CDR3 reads CASRDREGDGYTF. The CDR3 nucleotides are TGTGCCAGCAGGGACAGGGAAGGAGATGGCTACACCTTC.

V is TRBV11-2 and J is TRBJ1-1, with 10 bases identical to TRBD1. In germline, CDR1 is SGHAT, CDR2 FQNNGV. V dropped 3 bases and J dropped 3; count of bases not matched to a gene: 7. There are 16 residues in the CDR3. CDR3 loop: CASSLTGGGYDTEAFF. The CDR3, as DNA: TGTGCCAGCAGCTTGACAGGGGGCGGGTACGACACTGAAGCTTTCTTT.

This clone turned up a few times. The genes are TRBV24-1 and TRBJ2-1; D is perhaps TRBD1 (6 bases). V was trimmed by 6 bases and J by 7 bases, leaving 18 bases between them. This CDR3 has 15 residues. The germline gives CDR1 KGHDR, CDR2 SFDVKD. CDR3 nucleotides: TGTGCCACCAGTAGTGGCAGGGACACGAGGAATGAGCAGTTCTTC. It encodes CATSSGRDTRNEQFF.

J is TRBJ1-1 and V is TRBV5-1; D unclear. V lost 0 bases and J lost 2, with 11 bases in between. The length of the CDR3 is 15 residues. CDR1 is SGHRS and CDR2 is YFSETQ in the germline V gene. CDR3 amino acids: CASSLGPSRNTEAFF. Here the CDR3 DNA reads TGCGCCAGCAGCTTGGGGCCTTCCCGTAACACTGAAGCTTTCTTT.

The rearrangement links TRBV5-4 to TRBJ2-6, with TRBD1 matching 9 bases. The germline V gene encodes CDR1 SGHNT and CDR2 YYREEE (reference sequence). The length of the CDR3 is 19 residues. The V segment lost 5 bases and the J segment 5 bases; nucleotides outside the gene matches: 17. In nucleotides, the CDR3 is TGTGCCAGCAGTCCTCCCGGGACAGGGTACCCCAGGAGGGCCAACGTCCTGACTTTC. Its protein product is CASSPPGTGYPRRANVLTF.

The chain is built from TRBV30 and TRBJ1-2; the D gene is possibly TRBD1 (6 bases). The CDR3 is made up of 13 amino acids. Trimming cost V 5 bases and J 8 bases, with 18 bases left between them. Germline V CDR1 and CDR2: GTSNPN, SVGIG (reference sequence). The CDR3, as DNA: TGTGCCTGGCGTTACCGGGACAATGGGGGCTACACCTTC. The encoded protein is CAWRYRDNGGYTF. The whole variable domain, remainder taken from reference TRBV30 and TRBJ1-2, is SQTIHQWPATLVQPVGSPLSLECTVEGTSNPNLYWYRQAAGRGLQLLFYSVGIGQISSEVPQNLSASRPQDRQFILSSKKLLLSDSGFYLCAWRYRDNGGYTFGSGTRLTVV.

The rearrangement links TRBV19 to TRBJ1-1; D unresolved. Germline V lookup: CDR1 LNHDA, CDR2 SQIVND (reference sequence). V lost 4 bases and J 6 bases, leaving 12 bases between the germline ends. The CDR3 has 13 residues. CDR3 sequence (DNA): TGTGCCAGTAGTACCCGTACTAGTCCTGAAGCTTTCTTT. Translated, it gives CASSTRTSPEAFF.

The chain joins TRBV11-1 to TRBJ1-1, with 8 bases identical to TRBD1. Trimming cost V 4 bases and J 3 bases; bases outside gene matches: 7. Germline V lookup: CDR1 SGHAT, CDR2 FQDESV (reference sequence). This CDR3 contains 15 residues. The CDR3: CASSYSGTGDTEAFF. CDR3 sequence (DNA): TGTGCCAGCAGCTACTCCGGGACAGGAGACACTGAAGCTTTCTTT.

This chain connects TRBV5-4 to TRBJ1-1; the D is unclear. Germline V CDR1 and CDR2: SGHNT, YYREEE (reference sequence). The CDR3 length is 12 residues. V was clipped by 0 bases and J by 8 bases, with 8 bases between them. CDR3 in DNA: TGTGCCAGCAGCTTGGGCGGGCCGGAAGCTTTCTTT. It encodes CASSLGGPEAFF.

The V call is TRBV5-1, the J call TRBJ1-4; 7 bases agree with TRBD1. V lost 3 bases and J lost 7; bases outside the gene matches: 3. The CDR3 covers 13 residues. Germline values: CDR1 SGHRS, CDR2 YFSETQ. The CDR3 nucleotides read TGCGCCAGCAGCTGGGGGACAGCTGAAAAACTGTTTTTT. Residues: CASSWGTAEKLFF.